The rows below give T cell receptor beta chains drawn from one sample of a study of shared clonotypes between healthy human individuals. The data were produced by immunoSEQ multiplex PCR, yet TCRdb's version contains in-frame clones alone and is incomplete. Here the sample spans around 1 million clones, 70% to 85% being singletons. Source material: memory CD4+ T cells sorted from blood. The receptors were sampled from a man aged 18 to 29 in good health. CDR3s include the opening cysteine and the closing phenylalanine or tryptophan. The order of the fields is V gene, J gene, CDR3 protein.

v_gene: TRBV10-3; j_gene: TRBJ2-3; CDR3aa: CAISGTGLAVSTDTQYF
v_gene: TRBV7-2; j_gene: TRBJ2-7; CDR3aa: CASSRSGRISSYEQYF
v_gene: TRBV5-6; j_gene: TRBJ1-3; CDR3aa: CASSLGDTSSGNTIYF
v_gene: TRBV18; j_gene: TRBJ2-7; CDR3aa: CASSLQGDEQYF
v_gene: TRBV18; j_gene: TRBJ2-7; CDR3aa: CASSPTAGGPYEQYF
v_gene: TRBV7-2; j_gene: TRBJ2-7; CDR3aa: CASSLGGPSYEQYF
v_gene: TRBV7-8; j_gene: TRBJ2-2; CDR3aa: CASSLRSGTNTGELFF
v_gene: TRBV6-5; j_gene: TRBJ1-4; CDR3aa: CASSYRGVTNEKLFF
v_gene: TRBV5-8; j_gene: TRBJ1-2; CDR3aa: CASSLQLNYGYTF
v_gene: TRBV11-2; j_gene: TRBJ2-6; CDR3aa: CASSLDGGVAGANVLTF
v_gene: TRBV19; j_gene: TRBJ1-2; CDR3aa: CASNSGQGVWGYTF
v_gene: TRBV7-9; j_gene: TRBJ2-7; CDR3aa: CASSLAVGSEQYF
v_gene: TRBV14; j_gene: TRBJ2-5; CDR3aa: CASSRRAGGETQYF
v_gene: TRBV6-6; j_gene: TRBJ2-7; CDR3aa: CASSQGQPGPYEQYF
v_gene: TRBV7-2; j_gene: TRBJ2-7; CDR3aa: CASRPYTGIYEQYF
v_gene: TRBV11-1; j_gene: TRBJ2-7; CDR3aa: CASSLLQTYEQYF
v_gene: TRBV7-6; j_gene: TRBJ2-7; CDR3aa: CASSLVGLAGDEQYF
v_gene: TRBV6-5; j_gene: TRBJ1-3; CDR3aa: CASSYDSISGNTIYF